This TCR beta chain was sequenced during a study of lymphopenia after photon versus proton radiotherapy. Study results and limitations: Better survival with proton therapy was suggested as possible, not demonstrated. Oligoclonal CD8+ Temra expansion after nadir drove photon patients' diversity drop. Under photons, naive T cells and diversity fell while effector/memory populations rose. In patients who died, overall survival fell as post-nadir TCR diversity dropped more.

In germline, CDR1 is MNHEY, CDR2 SMNVEV (reference sequence). V shed 3 bases, J shed 4 bases, and the junction held 9 bases outside the gene matches. The CDR3 covers 17 residues. The data were produced by immunoSEQ multiplex PCR, yet TCRdb's version contains in-frame clones alone and is incomplete. The table includes 25,000 to 30,000 clones, roughly 86% detected once. On this clone itself: The antigen remains unidentified.

The rearrangement joins TRBV27 to TRBJ1-6; the match to TRBD1 covers 7 bases. Source: peripheral blood, taken from a patient treated with photon-based radiotherapy. The receptor was isolated from a man aged 50 to 60 with gastric cancer. CDR3 DNA sequence: TGTGCCAGCAGTTTCAACCTCCGGGGACAGTATAATTCACCCCTCCACTTT. It translates to CASSFNLRGQYNSPLHF.